This record covers a single T cell receptor (beta chain). Its specificity is not known. These data come from a study of cytomegalovirus exposure and HLA in healthy donors. General study points: An analysis done earlier found most TCR beta V segments productive about 87% or about 30% of the time. Despite most TCR sequences being rare, some public TCRs occurred in many donors. Later work found that TCR association rates differed between HLA loci; DRB1 had the most and HLA-C the fewest. An analysis that came later showed most CMV-associated TCR beta chains appearing HLA-restricted.

The CDR3 consists of 15 residues. Germline V gene sequence: CDR1 SGHTA, CDR2 FQGNSA. With 6 bases removed from V and 7 bases from J, the gap between germline ends came to 19 bases. The PCR was carried out with 60 Vbeta primers and 13 Jbeta primers. The repertoire was sequenced with immunoSEQ multiplex PCR; TCRdb's copy has only in-frame clones and lacks some. The table lists 84,000 or so clones, approximately 79% of them singletons. The V gene is TRBV7-2, the J gene TRBJ1-5; maybe TRBD1 (6 bases). The sequence derives from a man younger than 45 in good health and CMV-seronegative. Sequenced material: PBMCs. As DNA, the CDR3 is TGTGCCAGCAGACTGGCGGGGGGCGCGGGGCAGCCCCAGCATTTT. Amino acid sequence: CASRLAGGAGQPQHF.